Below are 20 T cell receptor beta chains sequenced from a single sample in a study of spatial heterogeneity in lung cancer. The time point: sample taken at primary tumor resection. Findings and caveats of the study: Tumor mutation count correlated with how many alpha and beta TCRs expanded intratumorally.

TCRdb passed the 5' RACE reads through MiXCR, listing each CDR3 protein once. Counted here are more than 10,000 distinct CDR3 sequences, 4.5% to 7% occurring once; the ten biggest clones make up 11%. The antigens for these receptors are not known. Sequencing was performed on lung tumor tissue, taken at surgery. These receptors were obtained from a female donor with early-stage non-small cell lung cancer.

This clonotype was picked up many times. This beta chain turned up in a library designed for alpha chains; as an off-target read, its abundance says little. CDR3 sequence (DNA): TGTGCCAGCAGCTTAATGGGGCAGGGGGCTTCACCCCTCCACTTT. It translates to CASSLMGQGASPLHF. The chain is built from TRBV7-2 and TRBJ1-6; 8 positions match TRBD1. The germline CDR1 and CDR2 sequences are SGHTA and FQGNSA. This CDR3 is 15 amino acids long. V trimming: 2 bases; J trimming: 9 bases; junction bases outside the gene matches: 6.

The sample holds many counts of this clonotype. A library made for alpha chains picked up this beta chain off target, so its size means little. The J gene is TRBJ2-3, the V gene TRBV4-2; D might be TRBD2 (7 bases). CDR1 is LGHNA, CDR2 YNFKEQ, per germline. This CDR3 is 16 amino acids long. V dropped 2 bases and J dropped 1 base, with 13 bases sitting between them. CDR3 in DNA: TGTGCCAGCAGCCAAAGACGGGGGGCCGGCACAGATACGCAGTATTTT. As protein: CASSQRRGAGTDTQYF.

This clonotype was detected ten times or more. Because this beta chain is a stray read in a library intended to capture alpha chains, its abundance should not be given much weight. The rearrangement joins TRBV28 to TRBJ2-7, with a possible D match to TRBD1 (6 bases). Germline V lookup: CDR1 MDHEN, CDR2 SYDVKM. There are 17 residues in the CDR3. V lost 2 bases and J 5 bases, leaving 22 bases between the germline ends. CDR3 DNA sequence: TGTGCCAGCAGTTTAGTACAGGGTATGGGTAGAAGGAACGAGCAGTACTTC. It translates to CASSLVQGMGRRNEQYF.

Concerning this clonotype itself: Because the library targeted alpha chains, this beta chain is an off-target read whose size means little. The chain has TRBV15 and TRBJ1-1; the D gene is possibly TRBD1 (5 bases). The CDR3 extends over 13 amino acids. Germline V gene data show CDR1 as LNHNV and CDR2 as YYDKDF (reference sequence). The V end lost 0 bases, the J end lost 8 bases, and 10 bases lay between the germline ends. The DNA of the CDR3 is TGTGCCACCAGCAGAGATTCGGGGGAGGAAGCTTTCTTT. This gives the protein CATSRDSGEEAFF.

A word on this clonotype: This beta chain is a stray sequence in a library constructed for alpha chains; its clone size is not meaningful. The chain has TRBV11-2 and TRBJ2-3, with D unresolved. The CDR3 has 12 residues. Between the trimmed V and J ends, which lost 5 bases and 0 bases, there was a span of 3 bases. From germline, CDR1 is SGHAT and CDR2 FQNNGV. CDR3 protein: CASSRSTDTQYF. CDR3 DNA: TGTGCCAGCAGCAGGAGCACAGATACGCAGTATTTT.

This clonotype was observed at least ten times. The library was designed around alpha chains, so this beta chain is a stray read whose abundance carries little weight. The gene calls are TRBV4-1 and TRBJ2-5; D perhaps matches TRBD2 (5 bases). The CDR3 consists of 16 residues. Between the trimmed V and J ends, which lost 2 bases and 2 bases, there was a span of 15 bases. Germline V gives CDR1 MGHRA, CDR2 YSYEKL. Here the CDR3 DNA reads TGCGCCAGCAGCCAATTACTAAGAGGCGGGCAAGAGACCCAGTACTTC. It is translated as CASSQLLRGGQETQYF.

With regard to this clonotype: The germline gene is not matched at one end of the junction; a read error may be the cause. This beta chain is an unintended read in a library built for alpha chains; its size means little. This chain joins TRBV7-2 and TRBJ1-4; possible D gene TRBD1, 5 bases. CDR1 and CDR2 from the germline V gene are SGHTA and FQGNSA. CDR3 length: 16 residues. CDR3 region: CVSSLGDGFGNEKLFF. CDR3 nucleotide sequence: TGTGTCAGCAGCTTAGGGGACGGTTTTGGGAATGAAAAACTGTTTTTT.

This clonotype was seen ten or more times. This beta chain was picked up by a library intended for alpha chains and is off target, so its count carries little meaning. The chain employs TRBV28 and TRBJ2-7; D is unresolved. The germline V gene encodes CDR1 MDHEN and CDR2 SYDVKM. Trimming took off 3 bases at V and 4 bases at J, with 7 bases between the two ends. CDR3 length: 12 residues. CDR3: CASSFDLYEQYF. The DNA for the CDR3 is TGTGCCAGCAGTTTCGACCTTTACGAGCAGTACTTC.

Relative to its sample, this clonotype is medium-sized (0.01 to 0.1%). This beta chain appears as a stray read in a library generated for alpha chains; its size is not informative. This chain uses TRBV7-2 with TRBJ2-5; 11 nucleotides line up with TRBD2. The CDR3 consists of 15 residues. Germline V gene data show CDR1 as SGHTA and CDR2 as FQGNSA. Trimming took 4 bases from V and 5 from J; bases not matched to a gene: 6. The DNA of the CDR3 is TGTGCCAGCAGCTCCCGACTAGCGGGGAGCGAGACCCAGTACTTC. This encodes CASSSRLAGSETQYF.

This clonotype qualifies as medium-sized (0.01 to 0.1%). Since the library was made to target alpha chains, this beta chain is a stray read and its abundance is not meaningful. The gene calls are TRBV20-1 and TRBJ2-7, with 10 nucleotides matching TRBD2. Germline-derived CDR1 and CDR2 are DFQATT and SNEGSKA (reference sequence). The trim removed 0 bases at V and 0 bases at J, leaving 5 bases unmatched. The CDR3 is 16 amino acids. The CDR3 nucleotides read TGCAGTGCTAGAGACTCCCGACTAGCGGGCTCCTACGAGCAGTACTTC. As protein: CSARDSRLAGSYEQYF.

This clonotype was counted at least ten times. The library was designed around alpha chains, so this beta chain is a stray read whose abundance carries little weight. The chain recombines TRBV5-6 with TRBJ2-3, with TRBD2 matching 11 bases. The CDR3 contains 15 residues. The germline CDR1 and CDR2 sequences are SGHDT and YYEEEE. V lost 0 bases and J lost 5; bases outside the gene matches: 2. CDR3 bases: TGTGCCAGCAGCTTGGGACTAGCGGGGATAGATACGCAGTATTTT. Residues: CASSLGLAGIDTQYF.

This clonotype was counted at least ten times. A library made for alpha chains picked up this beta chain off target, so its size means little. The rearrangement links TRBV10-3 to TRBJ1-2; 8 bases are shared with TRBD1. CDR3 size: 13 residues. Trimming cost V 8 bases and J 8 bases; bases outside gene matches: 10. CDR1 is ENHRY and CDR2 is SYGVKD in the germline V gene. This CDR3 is CAIWGQGASGYTF. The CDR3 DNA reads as TGTGCCATCTGGGGGCAGGGGGCGAGCGGCTACACCTTC.

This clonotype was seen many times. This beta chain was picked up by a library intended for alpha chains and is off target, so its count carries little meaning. The CDR3 DNA sequence: TGTGCCAGCAGCTTAACGGAGGCTATTCAGCAGTACTTC. Translation gives CASSLTEAIQQYF. The gene calls are TRBV7-2 and TRBJ2-7, with D possibly matching TRBD2 (5 bases). Germline CDR1 SGHTA, CDR2 FQGNSA. Deletions cut 2 bases from V and 8 bases from J, with 13 bases between. The CDR3 runs to 13 residues.

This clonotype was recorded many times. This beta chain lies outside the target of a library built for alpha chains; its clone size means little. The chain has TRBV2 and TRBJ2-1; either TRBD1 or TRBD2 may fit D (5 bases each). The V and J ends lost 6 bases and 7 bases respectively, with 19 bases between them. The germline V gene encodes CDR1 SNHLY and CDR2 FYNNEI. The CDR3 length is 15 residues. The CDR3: CASSDTGTGHNEQFF. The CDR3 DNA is TGTGCCAGCAGCGACACCGGGACCGGGCATAATGAGCAGTTCTTC. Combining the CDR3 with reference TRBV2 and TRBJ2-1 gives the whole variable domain EPEVTQTPSHQVTQMGQEVILRCVPISNHLYFYWYRQILGQKVEFLVSFYNNEISEKSEIFDDQFSVERPDGSNFTLKIRSTKLEDSAMYFCASSDTGTGHNEQFFGPGTRLTVL.

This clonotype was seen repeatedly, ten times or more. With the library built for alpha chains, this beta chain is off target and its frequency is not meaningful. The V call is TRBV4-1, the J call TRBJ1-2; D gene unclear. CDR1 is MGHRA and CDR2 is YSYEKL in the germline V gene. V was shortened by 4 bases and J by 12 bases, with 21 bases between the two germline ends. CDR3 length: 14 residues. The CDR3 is CASSRFGREVGHTF. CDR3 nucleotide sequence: TGCGCCAGCAGCCGTTTCGGGCGAGAGGTCGGCCACACCTTC.

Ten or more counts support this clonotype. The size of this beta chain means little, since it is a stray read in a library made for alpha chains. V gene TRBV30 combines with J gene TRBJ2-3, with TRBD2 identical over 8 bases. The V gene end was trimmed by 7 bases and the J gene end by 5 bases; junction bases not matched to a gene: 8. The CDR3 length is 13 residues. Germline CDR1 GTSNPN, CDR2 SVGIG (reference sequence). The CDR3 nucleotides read TGTGCCTCCCACGGGGGGGCGGGAGATACGCAGTATTTT. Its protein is CASHGGAGDTQYF.

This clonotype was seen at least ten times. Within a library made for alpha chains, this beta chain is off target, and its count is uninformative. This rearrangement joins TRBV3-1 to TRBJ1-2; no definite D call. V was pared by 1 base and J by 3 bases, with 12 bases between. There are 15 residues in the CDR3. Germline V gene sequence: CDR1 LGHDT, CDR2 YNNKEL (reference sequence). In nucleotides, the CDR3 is TGTGCCAGCAGCCAAGCGTCCCTGGCGGACTATGGCTACACCTTC. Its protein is CASSQASLADYGYTF.

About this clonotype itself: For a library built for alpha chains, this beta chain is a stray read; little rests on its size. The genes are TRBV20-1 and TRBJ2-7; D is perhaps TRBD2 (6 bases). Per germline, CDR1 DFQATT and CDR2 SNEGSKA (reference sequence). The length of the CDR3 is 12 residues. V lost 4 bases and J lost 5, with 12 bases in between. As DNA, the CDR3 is TGCAGTGCTACCGCCTCGGGGGACGAGCAGTACTTC. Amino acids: CSATASGDEQYF.

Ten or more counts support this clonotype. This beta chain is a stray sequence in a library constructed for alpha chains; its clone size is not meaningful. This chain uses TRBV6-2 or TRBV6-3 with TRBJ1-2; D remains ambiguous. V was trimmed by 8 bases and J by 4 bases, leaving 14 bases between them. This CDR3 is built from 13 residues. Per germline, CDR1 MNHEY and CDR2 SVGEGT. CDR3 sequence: CASRTSGFYGYTF. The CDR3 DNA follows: TGTGCCAGCCGAACCAGTGGGTTCTATGGCTACACCTTC.

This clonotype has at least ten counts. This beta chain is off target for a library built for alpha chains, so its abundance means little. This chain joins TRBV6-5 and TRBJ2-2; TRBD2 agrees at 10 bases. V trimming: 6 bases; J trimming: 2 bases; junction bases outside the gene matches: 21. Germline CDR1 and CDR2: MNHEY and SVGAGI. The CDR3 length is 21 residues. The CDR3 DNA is TGTGCCAGCAGGCGATATAGTGTTAGCGGGGGGTCTCCATCTAACACCGGGGAGCTGTTTTTT. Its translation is CASRRYSVSGGSPSNTGELFF.